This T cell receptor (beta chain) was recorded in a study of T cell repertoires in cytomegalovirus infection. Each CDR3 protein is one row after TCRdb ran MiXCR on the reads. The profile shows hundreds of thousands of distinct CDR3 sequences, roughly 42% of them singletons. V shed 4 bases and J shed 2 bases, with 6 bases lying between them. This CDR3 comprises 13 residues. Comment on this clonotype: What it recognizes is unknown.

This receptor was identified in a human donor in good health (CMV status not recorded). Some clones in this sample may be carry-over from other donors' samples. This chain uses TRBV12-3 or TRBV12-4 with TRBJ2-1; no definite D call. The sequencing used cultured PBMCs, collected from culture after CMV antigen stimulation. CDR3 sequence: CASSSPAYNEQFF. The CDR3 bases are TGTGCCAGCAGTTCCCCAGCCTACAATGAGCAGTTCTTC.